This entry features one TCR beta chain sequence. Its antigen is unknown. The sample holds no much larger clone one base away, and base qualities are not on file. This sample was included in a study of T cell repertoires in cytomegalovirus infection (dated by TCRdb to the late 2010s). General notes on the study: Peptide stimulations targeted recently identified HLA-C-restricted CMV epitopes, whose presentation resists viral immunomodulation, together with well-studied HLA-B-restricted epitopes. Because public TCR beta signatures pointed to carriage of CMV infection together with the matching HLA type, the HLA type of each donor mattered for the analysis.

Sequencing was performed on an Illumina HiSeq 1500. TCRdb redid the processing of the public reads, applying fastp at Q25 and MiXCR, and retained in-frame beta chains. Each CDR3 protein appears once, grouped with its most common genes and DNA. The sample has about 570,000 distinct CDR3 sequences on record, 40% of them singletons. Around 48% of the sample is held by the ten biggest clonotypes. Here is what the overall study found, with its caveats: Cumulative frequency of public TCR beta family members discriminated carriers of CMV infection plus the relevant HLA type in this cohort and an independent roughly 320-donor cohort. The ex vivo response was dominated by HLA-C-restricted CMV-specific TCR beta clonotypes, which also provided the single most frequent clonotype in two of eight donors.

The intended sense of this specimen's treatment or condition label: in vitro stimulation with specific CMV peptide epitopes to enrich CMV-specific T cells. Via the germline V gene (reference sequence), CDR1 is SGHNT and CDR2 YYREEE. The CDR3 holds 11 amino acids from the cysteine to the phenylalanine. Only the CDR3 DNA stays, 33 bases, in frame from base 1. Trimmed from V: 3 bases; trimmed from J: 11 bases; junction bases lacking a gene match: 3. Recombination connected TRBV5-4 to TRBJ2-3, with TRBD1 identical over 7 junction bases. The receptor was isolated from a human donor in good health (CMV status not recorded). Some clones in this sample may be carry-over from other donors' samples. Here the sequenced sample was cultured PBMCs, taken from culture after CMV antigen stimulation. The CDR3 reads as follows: CASSSGQVQYF. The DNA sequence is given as TGTGCCAGCAGCTCCGGACAGGTGCAGTATTTT.